This passage covers 5 T cell receptor delta chains from one sample sequenced in a study of human gamma delta and Vdelta1 T cells. TCRdb re-called clones from the PCR reads using CATT. The sample has about 740 delta-chain clones, 25% to 35% seen once. Sequenced sample: Vdelta1 gamma-delta T cells from blood. The receptors originated from a human donor in good health.

By sample fraction, this clone is medium-sized. Since a far larger clone is one base different, this is likely a read error. This chain joins TRDV1 and TRDJ1, with a possible D match to TRDD3 (10 bases). This CDR3 contains 21 residues. V was shortened by 3 bases and J by 2 bases, with 31 bases between the two germline ends. The germline V gene encodes CDR1 TSWWSYY and CDR2 QGS. CDR3 residues: CALGDIARPSYRGIRTDKLIF. CDR3 DNA sequence: TGTGCTCTTGGGGACATAGCTCGGCCTTCCTACCGGGGGATACGTACCGATAAACTCATCTTT.

This clone has more than one count but fewer than ten. This sequence joins TRDV1 and TRDJ1; 8 nucleotides line up with TRDD3. V lost 4 bases, J lost 0 bases, and 40 bases stayed unmatched. The CDR3 contains 27 residues. Per the germline V gene, CDR1 is TSWWSYY and CDR2 is QGS. CDR3 protein: CALGGPGGSRRIHRTGGPVLNTDKLIF. CDR3 nucleotides: TGTGCTCTTGGGGGCCCCGGCGGGTCCCGCCGAATTCACCGTACTGGGGGTCCGGTATTAAACACCGATAAACTCATCTTT.

This clone was seen a single time. Other nucleotide sequences in the sample specify the same CDR3. This chain links TRDV1 with TRDJ2, with TRDD3 as a possible D gene (5 bases). Germline-derived CDR1 and CDR2 are TSWWSYY and QGS. The CDR3 spans 22 residues. V shed 3 bases and J shed 3 bases, with 32 bases lying between them. The CDR3 nucleotides are TGTGCTCTTGGGGACAGTGTCCTTGGGCATGGGGTCACCAGGAAGGTGACAGCACAACTCTTCTTT. It is translated as CALGDSVLGHGVTRKVTAQLFF.

This clone is termed medium-sized. A much larger clonotype is one base distant, so this may be a read error. The chain links TRDV1 to TRDJ1; 13 bases match TRDD3. J gave up 2 bases and V 3 bases, and 18 bases lay outside the gene matches. The V gene's germline CDR1 is TSWWSYY and CDR2 QGS. The CDR3 contains 21 residues. In DNA, the CDR3 is TGTGCTCTTGGGGACATCTCTCGTCCTTCCTACTGGGGGATACGTACCGATAAACTCATCTTT. It encodes CALGDISRPSYWGIRTDKLIF.

With regard to this clone: A far larger clone is just one base off, so this is likely a read error. The V gene is TRDV1, the J gene TRDJ1, with TRDD3 matching over 7 bases. Germline V gene data show CDR1 as TSWWSYY and CDR2 as QGS. V dropped 2 bases and J dropped 4; count of bases not matched to a gene: 28. The CDR3 consists of 22 residues. The DNA of the CDR3 is TGTGCTCTTGGGGAAAGCTCCGATCCCGTGAGGGATACCCTCAATTGGGGCGATAAACTCATCTTT. It is translated as CALGESSDPVRDTLNWGDKLIF.